These 16 T cell receptor beta chains originate from one sample sequenced in a study of blood T cell repertoires in COVID-19. Here immunoSEQ multiplex PCR was the method, and the copy in TCRdb shows in-frame clones only, minus some. The profile shows fewer than 300,000 clones, around 90% of them singletons. Sequenced: peripheral blood. The receptors were gathered from a man aged 55-75 years who had recovered from COVID-19.

This clone was seen once. The rearrangement links TRBV19 to TRBJ1-5, with TRBD1 identical over 8 bases. J lost 5 bases, V lost 7 bases, and 4 bases had no gene match. The CDR3 covers 13 residues. Germline V gives CDR1 LNHDA, CDR2 SQIVND (reference sequence). CDR3 sequence (DNA): TGTGCCAGTAAAAGACAGGGGTATCAGCCCCAGCATTTT. This translates into CASKRQGYQPQHF.

V usage is TRBV7-3 and J usage is TRBJ2-5; TRBD2 matches 10 bases. Looked up from germline, CDR1 is SGHTA and CDR2 is FQGTGA. V shed 2 bases and J 2 bases; nucleotides not matched to a gene: 2. The CDR3 length is 15 residues. In DNA, the CDR3 is TGTGCCAGCAGCTTAGGGACTAGCGTTCAAGAGACCCAGTACTTC. The encoded protein is CASSLGTSVQETQYF.

The table lists this clone with a few counts. The same CDR3 is also encoded by other DNA sequences in this sample. The chain combines TRBV9 with TRBJ2-7, with a possible D match to TRBD1 (5 bases). Deletions cut 0 bases from V and 2 bases from J, with 9 bases between. The germline CDR1 and CDR2 sequences are SGDLS and YYNGEE. The CDR3 length is 14 residues. The CDR3 sequence: CASSVGQGTYEQYF. The CDR3 nucleotides are TGTGCCAGCAGCGTAGGGCAGGGCACCTACGAGCAGTACTTC.

The chain employs TRBV4-2 and TRBJ2-5; TRBD2 agrees at 8 bases. CDR1 and CDR2 from the germline V gene are LGHNA and YNFKEQ. The V segment lost 4 bases and the J segment 1 base; nucleotides outside the gene matches: 5. CDR3 size: 15 residues. CDR3 region: CASSLQAGVQETQYF. The CDR3 DNA reads TGTGCCAGCAGCCTGCAAGCGGGGGTCCAAGAGACCCAGTACTTC.

The chain uses TRBV4-2 and TRBJ1-2; the match to TRBD1 covers 7 bases. This CDR3 comprises 15 residues. Germline lookup yields CDR1 LGHNA and CDR2 YNFKEQ. The V and J ends lost 4 bases and 4 bases, in that order; junction bases with no gene match: 9. CDR3 in amino acids: CASSPGTASLYGYTF. DNA for the CDR3: TGTGCCAGCAGCCCCGGGACAGCCTCCCTCTATGGCTACACCTTC.

The chain recombines TRBV6-5 with TRBJ1-2; possibly TRBD1 for D (6 bases). Per the germline V gene, CDR1 is MNHEY and CDR2 is SVGAGI. The CDR3 runs 16 residues. The V end was cut by 0 bases, the J end by 6 bases, with 17 bases between. CDR3 DNA: TGTGCCAGCAGTTACTCGAACCCCACAGGGATGAATGGCTACACCTTC. Translating gives CASSYSNPTGMNGYTF.

This clone has just one count. The chain combines TRBV10-3 with TRBJ1-1, with D maybe TRBD1 (5 bases). Germline V gene sequence: CDR1 ENHRY, CDR2 SYGVKD. This CDR3 is 13 amino acids long. The V end was cut by 8 bases, the J end by 4 bases, with 14 bases between. The CDR3 DNA reads TGTGCCATCCGGGGGACCGAGCTCACTGAAGCTTTCTTT. This encodes CAIRGTELTEAFF.

The chain employs TRBV19 and TRBJ2-3; D is possibly TRBD1 (6 bases). The CDR3 extends over 15 amino acids. CDR1 and CDR2 (germline): LNHDA, SQIVND (reference sequence). V lost 7 bases and J lost 2, with 16 bases in between. The CDR3 region has the DNA TGTGCCAGTACCAAAACAAGGGGGAACACAGATACGCAGTATTTT. Encoded protein: CASTKTRGNTDTQYF.

As to this clone: The germline gene is not matched at one end of the junction; a read error may be the cause. This chain joins TRBV19 and TRBJ1-3; perhaps TRBD1 as D (6 bases). Germline V gives CDR1 LNHDA, CDR2 SQIVND (reference sequence). The CDR3 extends over 14 amino acids. The CDR3: CATSPGTFGNTIYF. For the CDR3, the DNA is TGTGCCACTAGTCCCGGGACATTTGGAAACACCATATATTTT.

This clone occurred once. This chain links TRBV5-1 with TRBJ2-2; TRBD1 agrees at 7 bases. The CDR3 is 18 amino acids. From germline, CDR1 is SGHRS and CDR2 YFSETQ. J was trimmed by 1 base and V by 1 base; bases with no gene match: 10. CDR3: CASSLRDRRSGNTGELFF. The CDR3 coding sequence is TGCGCCAGCAGCTTGCGGGACAGAAGGTCTGGGAACACCGGGGAGCTGTTTTTT. The complete variable domain, with remaining parts taken from reference TRBV5-1 and TRBJ2-2, reads KAGVTQTPRYLIKTRGQQVTLSCSPISGHRSVSWYQQTPGQGLQFLFEYFSETQRNKGNFPGRFSGRQFSNSRSEMNVSTLELGDSALYLCASSLRDRRSGNTGELFFGEGSRLTVL.

The gene calls are TRBV7-3 and TRBJ1-2; possible D gene TRBD1, 6 bases. Between the trimmed V and J ends, which lost 5 bases and 6 bases, there was a span of 19 bases. CDR3 length equals 15 residues. The germline gives CDR1 SGHTA, CDR2 FQGTGA. CDR3 region: CASSPNGGGRDGYTF. The CDR3 DNA is TGTGCCAGCAGCCCCAATGGCGGGGGGCGGGATGGCTACACCTTC.

The genes are TRBV5-1 and TRBJ2-3; the D gene is possibly TRBD1 (5 bases). The CDR3 has 14 amino acids. Trimming took 7 bases from V and 3 from J, leaving 15 bases between them. Per germline, CDR1 SGHRS and CDR2 YFSETQ. CDR3 bases: TGCGCCAGCTTCAGACAGTTCGGGACAGATACGCAGTATTTT. Residues: CASFRQFGTDTQYF.

This clone occurred once. This chain joins TRBV5-8 and TRBJ2-5, with TRBD2 as a possible D gene (7 bases). Germline CDR1 reads SGHTS; CDR2 reads YDEGEE. This CDR3 contains 15 residues. V lost 1 base and J 2 bases, leaving 12 bases between the germline ends. The CDR3 region has the DNA TGTGCCAGCAGCTTGTTGGGGGGGGCACAAGAGACCCAGTACTTC. It specifies CASSLLGGAQETQYF.

The chain joins TRBV9 to TRBJ2-1; 9 bases map to TRBD1. Losses at the gene ends were 4 bases for V and 5 bases for J; bases not matched to a gene: 7. CDR1 is SGDLS and CDR2 is YYNGEE in the germline V gene. The CDR3 consists of 15 residues. In DNA, the CDR3 is TGTGCCAGCAGCCCGAGGGGACAGGGTAACAATGAGCAGTTCTTC. This translates into CASSPRGQGNNEQFF.

The V call is TRBV7-2, the J call TRBJ1-1; the D gene is possibly TRBD1 (6 bases). V was pared by 1 base and J by 1 base, with 7 bases between. This CDR3 has 14 residues. CDR1 is SGHTA and CDR2 is FQGNSA in the germline V gene. Written as DNA, the CDR3 is TGTGCCAGCAGCTTAGGGACAGCGAACACTGAAGCTTTCTTT. Translating it yields CASSLGTANTEAFF.

This chain uses TRBV6-5 with TRBJ2-3; 10 bases match TRBD2. In germline, CDR1 is MNHEY, CDR2 SVGAGI. The CDR3 sequence is 14 residues long. J lost 5 bases, V lost 4 bases, and 3 bases had no gene match. CDR3 residues: CASSFLAGEDTQYF. CDR3 DNA: TGTGCCAGCAGTTTTCTAGCGGGGGAAGATACGCAGTATTTT.